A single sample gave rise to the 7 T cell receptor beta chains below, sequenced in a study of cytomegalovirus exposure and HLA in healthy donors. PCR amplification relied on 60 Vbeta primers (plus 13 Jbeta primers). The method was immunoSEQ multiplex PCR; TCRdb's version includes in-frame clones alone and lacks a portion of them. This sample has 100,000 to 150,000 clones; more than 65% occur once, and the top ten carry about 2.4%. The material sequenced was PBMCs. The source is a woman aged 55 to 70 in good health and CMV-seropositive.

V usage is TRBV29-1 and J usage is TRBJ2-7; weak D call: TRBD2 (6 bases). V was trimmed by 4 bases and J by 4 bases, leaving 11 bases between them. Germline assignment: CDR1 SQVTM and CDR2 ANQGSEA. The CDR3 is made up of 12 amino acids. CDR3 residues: CSVGRGTYEQYF. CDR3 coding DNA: TGCAGCGTTGGACGGGGGACTTACGAGCAGTACTTC.

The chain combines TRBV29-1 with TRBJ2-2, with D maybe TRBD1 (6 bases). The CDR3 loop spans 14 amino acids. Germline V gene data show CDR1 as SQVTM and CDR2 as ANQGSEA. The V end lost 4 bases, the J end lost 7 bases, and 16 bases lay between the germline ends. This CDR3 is CSVARGGYNGELFF. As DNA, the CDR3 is TGCAGCGTTGCCCGAGGGGGTTACAACGGGGAGCTGTTTTTT.

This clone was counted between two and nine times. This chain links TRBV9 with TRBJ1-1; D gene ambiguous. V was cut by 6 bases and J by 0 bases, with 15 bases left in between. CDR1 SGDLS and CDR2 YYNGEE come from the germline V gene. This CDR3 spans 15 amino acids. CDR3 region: CASTLGSVMNTEAFF. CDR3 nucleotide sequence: TGTGCCAGCACCTTGGGGAGCGTCATGAACACTGAAGCTTTCTTT.

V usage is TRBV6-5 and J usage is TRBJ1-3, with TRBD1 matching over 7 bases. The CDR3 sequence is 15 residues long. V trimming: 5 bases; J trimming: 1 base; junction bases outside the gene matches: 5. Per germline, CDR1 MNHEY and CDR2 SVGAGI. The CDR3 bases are TGTGCCAGCAGTGCACAGGGGATTTCTGGAAACACCATATATTTT. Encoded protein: CASSAQGISGNTIYF.

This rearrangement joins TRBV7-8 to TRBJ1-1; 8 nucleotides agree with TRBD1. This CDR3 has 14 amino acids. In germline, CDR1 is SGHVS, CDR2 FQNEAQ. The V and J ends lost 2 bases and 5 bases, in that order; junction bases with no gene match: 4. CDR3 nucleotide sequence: TGTGCCAGCAGCTTACAGGGGGCGGGGACTGAAGCTTTCTTT. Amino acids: CASSLQGAGTEAFF.

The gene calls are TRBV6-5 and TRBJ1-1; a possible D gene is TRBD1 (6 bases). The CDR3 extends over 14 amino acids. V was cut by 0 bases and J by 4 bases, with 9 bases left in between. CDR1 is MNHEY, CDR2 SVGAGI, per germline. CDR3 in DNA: TGTGCCAGCAGTTACTCGGGGGGGCTCACTGAAGCTTTCTTT. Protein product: CASSYSGGLTEAFF.

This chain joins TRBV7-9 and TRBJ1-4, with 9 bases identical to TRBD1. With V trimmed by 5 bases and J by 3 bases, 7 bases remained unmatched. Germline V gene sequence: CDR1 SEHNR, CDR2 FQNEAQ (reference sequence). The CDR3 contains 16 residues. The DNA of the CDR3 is TGTGCCAGCAGCCAGACAGGGGGGAGCCCTAATGAAAAACTGTTTTTT. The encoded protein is CASSQTGGSPNEKLFF.